The subject of this entry is one T cell receptor beta chain. Germline V gives CDR1 DFQATT, CDR2 SNEGSKA (reference sequence). Trimming cost V 3 bases and J 8 bases; bases outside gene matches: 3. There are 11 residues in the CDR3. The assay was immunoSEQ multiplex PCR, and TCRdb's table has in-frame clones only and misses some. This sample has more than 150,000 clones, with less than 90% found just once. This specimen comes from a study of blood T cell repertoires in COVID-19. Overall study: Sources were T cells, B-cell-depleted T cells, or PBMCs; the material itself was cDNA or gDNA.

Sequencing was done on a sample of peripheral blood. This chain connects TRBV20-1 to TRBJ1-1; TRBD1 matches at 7 bases. This sequence was found in a woman between 35 and 50 years old with acute or convalescent COVID-19. CDR3 in amino acids: CSARRTGEAFF. CDR3 nucleotide sequence: TGCAGTGCTAGGAGGACAGGAGAAGCTTTCTTT.